This T cell receptor (beta chain) was obtained from a study of blood T cells in healthy people across ages. Through a sample-barcoded 5' primer and a J-beta primer mix, a second PCR was run for roughly 6 to 12 cycles. Using its own MiXCR run on the 5' RACE reads, TCRdb lists one record per CDR3 protein. The sample consists of over 1.5 million distinct CDR3 sequences, roughly 52% of them appearing once. This CDR3 comprises 17 residues. CDR1 and CDR2 (germline): KGHSH, LQKENI. V shed 1 base and J shed 0 bases, with 15 bases lying between them. Sequencing was performed on blood. This clonotype was obtained from a middle-aged woman in good health. This chain links TRBV18 with TRBJ1-2; the D is unclear. CDR3 DNA sequence: TGTGCCAGCTCACCACGCAGCCCCCAGCTTACTAACTATGGCTACACCTTC. Residues: CASSPRSPQLTNYGYTF.